One T cell receptor (beta chain) is described in this entry. Its antigen is not identified. Roughly 10 milliliters of peripheral blood were drawn from each donor. This sample is part of a study of blood T cells in healthy people across ages. Then a second PCR, running roughly 6 to 11 cycles, was carried out with a sample-barcoded 5' primer and a J-beta primer mix. With 12 random nucleotides, a template-switch adaptor tagged each individual cDNA molecule. One entry per CDR3 protein results from TCRdb running MiXCR on the 5' RACE reads. The sample includes 800,000 or so distinct CDR3 sequences, about half of them seen just once. Findings and limits, study-wide: With naive T cell percentage, TCR beta diversity showed a strong correlation. It was the long-lived donors that had more naive CD4+ cells and higher diversity than aged donors.

The sequence was collected from a man at least 80 years old in good health. The sequencing sample was made of blood.

CDR3 protein: CSVAVGVDYGYTF. The CDR3 DNA reads as TGCAGCGTTGCCGTGGGGGTGGACTATGGCTACACCTTC. The chain joins TRBV29-1 to TRBJ1-2; possible D gene TRBD1, 5 bases. The CDR3 is 13 amino acids. Per the germline V gene, CDR1 is SQVTM and CDR2 is ANQGSEA. Trimming shortened V by 4 bases and J by 3 bases, and 12 bases separated the two germline ends.